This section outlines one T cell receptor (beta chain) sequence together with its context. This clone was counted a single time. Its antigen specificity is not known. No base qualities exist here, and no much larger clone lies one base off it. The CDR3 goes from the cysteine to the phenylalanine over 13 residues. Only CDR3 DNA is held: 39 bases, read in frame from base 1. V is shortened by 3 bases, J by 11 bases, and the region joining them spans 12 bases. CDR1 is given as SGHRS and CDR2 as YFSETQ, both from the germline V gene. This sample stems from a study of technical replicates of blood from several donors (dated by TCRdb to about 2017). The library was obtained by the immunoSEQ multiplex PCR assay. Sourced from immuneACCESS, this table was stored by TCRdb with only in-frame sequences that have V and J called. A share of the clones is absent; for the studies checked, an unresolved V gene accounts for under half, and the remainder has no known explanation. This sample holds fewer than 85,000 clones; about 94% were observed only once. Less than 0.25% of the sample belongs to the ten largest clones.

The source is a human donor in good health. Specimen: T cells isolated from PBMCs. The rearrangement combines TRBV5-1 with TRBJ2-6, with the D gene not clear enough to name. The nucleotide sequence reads TGCGCCAGCAGCTCGTCATTTACGGACGTCCTGACTTTC. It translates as CASSSSFTDVLTF. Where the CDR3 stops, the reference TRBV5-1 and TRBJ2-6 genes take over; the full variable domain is KAGVTQTPRYLIKTRGQQVTLSCSPISGHRSVSWYQQTPGQGLQFLFEYFSETQRNKGNFPGRFSGRQFSNSRSEMNVSTLELGDSALYLCASSSSFTDVLTFGAGSRLTVL.